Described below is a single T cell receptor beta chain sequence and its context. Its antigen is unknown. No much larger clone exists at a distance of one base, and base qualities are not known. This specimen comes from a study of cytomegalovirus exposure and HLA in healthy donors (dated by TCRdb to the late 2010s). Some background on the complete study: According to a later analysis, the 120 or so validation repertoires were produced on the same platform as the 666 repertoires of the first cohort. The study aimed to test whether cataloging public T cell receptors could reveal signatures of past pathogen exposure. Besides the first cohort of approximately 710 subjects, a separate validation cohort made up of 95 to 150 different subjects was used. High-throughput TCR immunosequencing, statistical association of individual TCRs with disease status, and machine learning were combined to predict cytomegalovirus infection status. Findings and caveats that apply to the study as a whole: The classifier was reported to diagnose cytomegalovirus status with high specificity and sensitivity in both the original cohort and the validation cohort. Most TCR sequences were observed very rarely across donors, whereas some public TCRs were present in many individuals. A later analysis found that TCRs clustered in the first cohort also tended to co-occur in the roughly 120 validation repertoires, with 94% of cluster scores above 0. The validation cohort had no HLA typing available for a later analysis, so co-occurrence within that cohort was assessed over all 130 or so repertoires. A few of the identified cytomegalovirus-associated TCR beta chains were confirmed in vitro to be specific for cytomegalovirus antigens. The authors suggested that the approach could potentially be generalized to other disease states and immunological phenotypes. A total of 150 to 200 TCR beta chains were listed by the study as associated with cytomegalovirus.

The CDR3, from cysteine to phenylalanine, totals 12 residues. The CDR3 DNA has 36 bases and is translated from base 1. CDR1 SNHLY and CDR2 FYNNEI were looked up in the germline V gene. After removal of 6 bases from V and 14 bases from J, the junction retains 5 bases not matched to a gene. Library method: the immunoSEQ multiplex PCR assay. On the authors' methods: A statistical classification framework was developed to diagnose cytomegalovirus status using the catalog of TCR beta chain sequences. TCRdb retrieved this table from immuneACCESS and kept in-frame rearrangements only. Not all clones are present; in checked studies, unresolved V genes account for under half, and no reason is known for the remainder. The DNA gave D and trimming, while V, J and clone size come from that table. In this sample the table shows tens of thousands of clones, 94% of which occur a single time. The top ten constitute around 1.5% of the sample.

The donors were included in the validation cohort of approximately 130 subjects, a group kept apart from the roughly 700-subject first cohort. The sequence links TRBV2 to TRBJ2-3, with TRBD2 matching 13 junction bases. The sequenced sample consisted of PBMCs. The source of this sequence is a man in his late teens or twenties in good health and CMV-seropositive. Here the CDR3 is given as CASSGTSGMLYF. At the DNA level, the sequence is TGTGCCAGCAGCGGGACTAGCGGGATGTTGTATTTT.